The T cell receptor beta chain under discussion was sequenced for a study of blood T cells in healthy people across ages (dated by TCRdb to the mid-2010s). Some background on the complete study: In model experiments, template switching captured about one uniquely barcoded TCR beta cDNA molecule for every two T cells. The study measured age-related changes in TCR beta repertoire diversity using deep sequencing normalized with unique cDNA molecular identifiers. To avoid experimental bias, donors of different ages were spread randomly across the sequencing lanes. Four age groups were formed from the donors: young (average roughly 15 years), middle-aged (just under 40), aged (more than 55) and long-lived (about 80). Two additional independent replicas of 1 million unique cDNA reads from the same blood draw were analyzed for two donors (one aged 18 to 30 and one aged 80 or older). Results the study describes overall, beyond this receptor: Since profiling was done on bulk unsorted PBMCs, naive and antigen-experienced compartments could not be conclusively compared. Observed TCR beta diversity correlated strongly with the percentage of naive T cells measured by flow cytometry. Compared with the aged group, more naive CD4+ T cells, fewer expanded clones and increased TCR diversity were shown by the long-lived group, suggesting age selection. As age increased, observed TCR beta diversity per million T cells dropped in a roughly linear way, and a significant reduction was already evident by age 40. Estimates of total diversity based on one million sequenced T cells were regarded as lower bounds and as underestimates. Because the CMV infection status of the donors was unknown, age-related changes in expanded clonotypes may potentially have been confounded.

As regards this clonotype: What this receptor recognizes is not known. Base quality data are lacking; no much larger clone is found one base away.

The 35 to 40 donors, aged 6 to 90 years, were systemically healthy Caucasian individuals from Russia. Each donor gave 8 to 10 milliliters of peripheral blood, collected into EDTA-treated Vacutainer tubes. PBMCs were isolated by Ficoll-Paque density-gradient centrifugation, with at least 6.5 million obtained per sample. Total RNA, at least 5.5 micrograms per sample, was extracted from PBMCs with Trizol reagent. Naive CD45RAhigh/CD27high T cell percentages were measured by flow cytometry on a PBMC aliquot from every donor. Libraries were constructed by 5' RACE. TCRdb records Illumina HiSeq 2500 as the sequencer. The second PCR ran for roughly 7 to 11 cycles and used a J-beta primer mix along with a sample-barcoded 5' primer. A template-switch 5' adaptor carrying 12 random nucleotides introduced a unique molecular identifier onto each TCR beta cDNA molecule. Each sample yielded at least 2.5 million CDR3-containing paired-end reads. All of the RNA was converted into first-strand cDNA using the Mint cDNA synthesis kit, with a TRBC-specific oligonucleotide serving as the primer. Following uracil-DNA glycosylase treatment, all cDNA underwent a first 18-cycle PCR with the universal primers M1SS and BC2_uni_R. Turning to the authors' computational methods: Normalization of each sample was performed by random selection of 1 million high-quality reads, each carrying a distinct molecular identifier. Instead of being binned into consensus sequences, reads with shared molecular identifiers were discarded. MiTCR, run with a Q25 quality threshold and the strictest error-elimination algorithm, handled CDR3 identification, clonotype clustering and error correction. A nonparametric unseen species model with Euler transformation was used to estimate lower-bound total TCR beta diversity. The raw public reads went through TCRdb reprocessing: fastp at Q25, MiXCR clone calling, in-frame beta chains kept. Rows with one shared CDR3 protein collapse into an entry with the most common genes and DNA. The V and J calls, along with clone size, are taken from TCRdb and not from the paper's own processing. This sample lists just over 800,000 distinct CDR3 sequences; 55% to 65% were detected once. The ten largest clonotypes hold about a quarter of the sample.

This receptor was taken from a man in his thirties or forties in good health. Sequencing was carried out using blood.

The nucleotide sequence reads TGTGCCAGCAGCGGTTTAGGGAGCGAGCAGTACTTC. The encoded protein is CASSGLGSEQYF. The chain is made from TRBV13 and TRBJ2-5, with a weak D call of TRBD2 (5 bases match). TRBJ2-7 explains the end of the DNA better; the J call may be wrong. From the cysteine through the phenylalanine, the CDR3 covers 12 amino acids. Only the CDR3 DNA stays, 36 bases, in frame from base 1. The CDR1 and CDR2 encoded by the germline V gene (reference sequence) are PRHDT and FYEKMQ.